The T cell receptor (beta chain) described here comes from a study of shared clonotypes between healthy human individuals. Overall study results and limits: Rarefaction analysis demonstrated incomplete sorted-subset sequencing notwithstanding large depth. When compared with the clonotypes that were shared by all four sorted-subset donors, the non-shared clonotypes turned out to have lower generation probabilities.

This clone has only a few counts. Antigen specificity is unknown. V was trimmed by 1 base and J by 6 bases, leaving 16 bases between them. The CDR3 is 16 amino acids. Germline values: CDR1 LGHNT, CDR2 FRNRAP. Produced via immunoSEQ multiplex PCR; TCRdb's table is partial and in-frame only. The table shows a few hundred thousand clones, with around 86% occurring only once. This rearrangement joins TRBV12-5 to TRBJ2-1, with D possibly TRBD2 on 5 matching bases. The material sequenced was memory CD8+ T cells sorted from blood. Subset specified: CD45RO+ cells pooled with CCR7-negative TemRA cells. The sequence was obtained from a man aged 18 to 30 in good health. CDR3 nucleotides: TGTGCTAGTGGTTTGGGCCTTCGAGGGATACCCAATGAGCAGTTCTTC. Protein product: CASGLGLRGIPNEQFF.